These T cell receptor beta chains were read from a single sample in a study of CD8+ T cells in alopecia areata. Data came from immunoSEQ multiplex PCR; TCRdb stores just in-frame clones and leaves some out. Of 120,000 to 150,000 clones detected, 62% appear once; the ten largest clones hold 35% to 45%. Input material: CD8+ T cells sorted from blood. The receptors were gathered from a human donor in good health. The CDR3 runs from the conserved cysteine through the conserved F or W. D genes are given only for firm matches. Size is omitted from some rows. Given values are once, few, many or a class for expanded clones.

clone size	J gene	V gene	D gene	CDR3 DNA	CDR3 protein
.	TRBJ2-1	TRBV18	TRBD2	TGTGCCAGCTCACCACCCAGAAGCACCCTAGCGGGAGGTTCTGAGCAGTTCTTC	CASSPPRSTLAGGSEQFF
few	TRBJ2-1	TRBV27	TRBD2	TGTGCCAGCAGGGCGGGGGGCTCCTACAATGAGCAGTTCTTC	CASRAGGSYNEQFF
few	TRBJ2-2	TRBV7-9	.	TGTGCCAGCAGCGAACCAGCGGCGAACACCGGGGAGCTGTTTTTT	CASSEPAANTGELFF
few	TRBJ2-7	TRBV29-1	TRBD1	TGCAGCGCCGGGACAGGGGTATACGAGCAGTACTTC	CSAGTGVYEQYF
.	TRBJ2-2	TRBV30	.	TGTGCCTGGGAGACAGGGAGGGCCAAAACGACCGGGGAGCTGTTTTTT	CAWETGRAKTTGELFF
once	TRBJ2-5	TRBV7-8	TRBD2	TGTGCCAGCAGCCACGGAATACGGGAGCGGGAGGAGACCCAGTACTTC	CASSHGIREREETQYF
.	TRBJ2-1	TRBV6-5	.	TGTGCCAGCAGTTACTCGCCCGGGGGCTCCTACAATGAGCAGTTCTTC	CASSYSPGGSYNEQFF
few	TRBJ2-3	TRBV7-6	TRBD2	TGTGCCAGCAGCCCGTCTAGCGGGAGGGCCGGGGATACGCAGTATTTT	CASSPSSGRAGDTQYF
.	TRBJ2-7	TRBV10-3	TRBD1	TGTGCCATCAGTGAGCGGACAGGCGGGCTTTACGAGCAGTACTTC	CAISERTGGLYEQYF
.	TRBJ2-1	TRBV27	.	TGTGCCAGCAGTTTGGACGGGACCTACAATGAGCAGTTCTTC	CASSLDGTYNEQFF
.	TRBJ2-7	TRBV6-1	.	TGTGCCAGCAGTGGTGTTAGTTCCGGCTACGAGCAGTACTTC	CASSGVSSGYEQYF
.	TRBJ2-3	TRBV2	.	TGTGCCAGCAGTGAGCTTCTAGTAGCCAGAGATACGCAGTATTTT	CASSELLVARDTQYF
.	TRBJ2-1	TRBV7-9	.	TGTGCCAGCAGCGCAGGGGCGGGACGGGATGAGCAGTTCTTC	CASSAGAGRDEQFF
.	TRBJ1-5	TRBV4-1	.	TGCGCCAGCAGCCAAGTTACGGGGAACCGGAATCAGCCCCAGCATTTT	CASSQVTGNRNQPQHF
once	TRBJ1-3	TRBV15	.	TGTGCCACCAGCACCGATTTAAGCTCTGGAAACACCATATATTTT	CATSTDLSSGNTIYF
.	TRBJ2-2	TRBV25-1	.	TGTGCCAGCAGTGACGAATTTGGGTCCGGGGAGCTGTTTTTT	CASSDEFGSGELFF
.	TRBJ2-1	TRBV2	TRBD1	TGTGCCAGCAGTGGGACAGGGTATAGTAAGTCCTACAATGAGCAGTTCTTC	CASSGTGYSKSYNEQFF
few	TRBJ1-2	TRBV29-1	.	TGCAGCGGCTGGGACACCGGGCCCTATGGCTACACCTTC	CSGWDTGPYGYTF
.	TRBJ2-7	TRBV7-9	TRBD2	TGTGCCAGCAGCTTAGCAGCGGGAGACGAGCACGAGCAGTACTTC	CASSLAAGDEHEQYF
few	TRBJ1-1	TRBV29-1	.	TGCAGCGTTGATTTCGTAGGGAACACTGAAGCTTTCTTT	CSVDFVGNTEAFF
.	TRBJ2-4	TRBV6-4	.	TGTGCCAGGGGGCCCCAGTACTTC	CARGPQYF
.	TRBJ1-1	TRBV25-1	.	TGTGCCAGCAGTGACGGGCCGGCGAACACTGAAGCTTTCTTT	CASSDGPANTEAFF
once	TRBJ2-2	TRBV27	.	TGTGCCAGCAGTTTAAGCGCGGCGAACACCGGGGAGCTGTTTTTT	CASSLSAANTGELFF
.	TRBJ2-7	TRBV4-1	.	TGCGCCAGCAGCCCAACACAGGGTAGCTCCTACGAGCAGTACTTC	CASSPTQGSSYEQYF
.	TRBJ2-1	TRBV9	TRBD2	TGTGCCAGCAGCGTAGGGGGACTAGCGGGAGTAAGGGAGCAGTTCTTC	CASSVGGLAGVREQFF
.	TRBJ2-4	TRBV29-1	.	TGCAGCGTTGAAGGCCGGGACGGAAGTTACTTC	CSVEGRDGSYF
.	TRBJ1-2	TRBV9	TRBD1	TGTGCCAGCAGCGCATTCGGGACAGGGAACTATGGCTACACCTTC	CASSAFGTGNYGYTF